These 8 T cell receptor beta chains were sequenced from one sample in a study of T cells after yellow fever vaccination. TCRdb recomputed calls from the 5' RACE reads with MiXCR, one row per CDR3 protein. This sample carries approximately 300,000 distinct CDR3 sequences, 6.8% of them seen once, and the ten largest clones take about a sixth. The sample in question was PBMCs, obtained around 45 days after the first yellow fever vaccination. These TCRs come from a man in his late teens or twenties who received the YFV17D yellow fever vaccine.

This rearrangement joins TRBV5-5 to TRBJ1-4; tentatively, D is TRBD1 (5 bases). The germline V gene has CDR1 SGHKS and CDR2 YYEKEE (reference sequence). The CDR3 consists of 14 residues. V was pared by 1 base and J by 8 bases, with 12 bases between. DNA of the CDR3: TGTGCCAGCAGCTTGCGACAGCCGGAAGAAAAACTGTTTTTT. Translation gives CASSLRQPEEKLFF.

This clonotype was seen many times. The V and J genes are TRBV29-1 and TRBJ2-1, with 9 bases identical to TRBD1. The V and J ends lost 4 bases and 7 bases, in that order; junction bases with no gene match: 8. The length of the CDR3 is 14 residues. The germline gives CDR1 SQVTM, CDR2 ANQGSEA. The CDR3 protein is CSVVGQGLWNEQFF. The CDR3 region has the DNA TGCAGCGTTGTGGGACAGGGCTTGTGGAATGAGCAGTTCTTC.

CDR3 DNA: TGCAGTGCGGAGCCGGGACAGGGGCTTTTACCCCTCCACTTT. This translates into CSAEPGQGLLPLHF. V is TRBV20-1 and J is TRBJ1-6, with 10 bases lining up with TRBD1. Per germline, CDR1 DFQATT and CDR2 SNEGSKA (reference sequence). The CDR3 sequence is 14 residues long. V shed 6 bases and J 12 bases; nucleotides not matched to a gene: 11.

This clonotype occurred a few times. The rearrangement uses TRBV20-1 and TRBJ2-1; 9 bases align to TRBD1. With V trimmed by 3 bases and J by 3 bases, 6 bases remained unmatched. This CDR3 has 15 residues. Looked up from germline, CDR1 is DFQATT and CDR2 is SNEGSKA (reference sequence). CDR3 coding DNA: TGCAGTGCTAGTGGGGGACAGGGTATCTACAATGAGCAGTTCTTC. Its translation: CSASGGQGIYNEQFF.

This clonotype showed up many times. Here the CDR3 DNA reads TGTGCCAGCAGTCTCCGGGCAGTAGATACGCAGTATTTT. This gives the protein CASSLRAVDTQYF. This chain connects TRBV27 to TRBJ2-3; D is undetermined. The germline gives CDR1 MNHEY, CDR2 SMNVEV (reference sequence). The CDR3 sequence is 13 residues long. V was trimmed by 5 bases and J by 5 bases, leaving 11 bases between them.

The sample holds many counts of this clonotype. V is TRBV12-3 or TRBV12-4 and J is TRBJ1-5, with D tentatively TRBD1 (6 bases). The CDR3 is made up of 12 amino acids. V was shortened by 5 bases and J by 6 bases, with 8 bases between the two germline ends. In DNA, the CDR3 is TGTGCCAGCAGTGAACAGGGTCAGCCCCAGCATTTT. Protein: CASSEQGQPQHF.

This clonotype was counted only a few times. The V and J genes are TRBV6-2 or TRBV6-3 and TRBJ2-5, with a tentative D call TRBD2 (5 bases). This CDR3 has 12 amino acids. V lost 8 bases and J 5 bases, leaving 12 bases between the germline ends. Germline V lookup: CDR1 MNHEY, CDR2 SVGEGT. In nucleotides, the CDR3 is TGTGCCAGCGAACTAGGCGGCGAGACCCAGTACTTC. Encoded protein: CASELGGETQYF.

This clonotype was seen a handful of times. This chain links TRBV5-1 with TRBJ1-1; 8 bases match TRBD1. Trimming took 1 base from V and 1 from J; bases not matched to a gene: 12. Germline assignment: CDR1 SGHRS and CDR2 YFSETQ. This CDR3 comprises 18 residues. CDR3 protein: CASSLFIGRDRTNTEAFF. The CDR3 DNA reads TGCGCCAGCAGCTTGTTTATTGGGCGGGACAGGACGAACACTGAAGCTTTCTTT.